The clone carrying this TCR beta chain was observed a single time. Its antigen is undetermined. Alongside a J-beta primer mix, a sample-barcoded 5' primer served in a second PCR lasting about 7 to 12 cycles. From the 5' RACE reads, TCRdb called clonotypes with MiXCR, one entry per CDR3 protein. This table holds approximately 810,000 distinct CDR3 sequences, about 37% found once. Isolation per sample recovered at least 7 million PBMCs. This specimen comes from a study of blood T cells in healthy people across ages. Whole-study results and caveats: Expanded clonotype changes were possibly confounded by unknown donor CMV status.

The CDR3 sequence is 13 residues long. Germline assignment: CDR1 SQVTM and CDR2 ANQGSEA. The germline V and J ends were trimmed by 7 bases and 0 bases, with 13 bases remaining between them. The sequencing sample was made of blood. This receptor was obtained from a man aged 18 to 30 in good health. This sequence joins TRBV29-1 and TRBJ2-7, with no clear D. The CDR3: CSGQWTASYEQYF. The CDR3 DNA is TGCAGCGGGCAATGGACGGCCTCCTACGAGCAGTACTTC.